Below, 25 T cell receptor beta chains from the same sample are listed, as sequenced in a study of CD8 T cells in Susac syndrome. It was with random hexamers that roughly 0.5 to 1 ug RNA was reverse transcribed. TCRdb ran MiXCR on the immunoSEQ multiplex PCR reads and lists one entry per CDR3 protein. The data contain 150,000 to 200,000 distinct CDR3 sequences, approximately 94% of them singletons. The sample comprised CD4+ T cells from PBMCs. The source of these receptors is a human donor with multiple sclerosis.

The chain recombines TRBV5-6 with TRBJ1-1, with D unresolved. V lost 4 bases, J lost 8 bases, and 12 bases lay in between. This CDR3 spans 12 amino acids. Per the germline V gene, CDR1 is SGHDT and CDR2 is YYEEEE. CDR3 protein: CASSVEPHEAFF. CDR3 nucleotides: TGTGCCAGCAGCGTCGAGCCCCACGAAGCTTTCTTT. The full variable domain, completed using reference TRBV5-6 and TRBJ1-1, is DAGVTQSPTHLIKTRGQQVTLRCSPKSGHDTVSWYQQALGQGPQFIFQYYEEEERQRGNFPDRFSGHQFPNYSSELNVNALLLGDSALYLCASSVEPHEAFFGQGTRLTVV.

The V gene is TRBV20-1, the J gene TRBJ1-1, with D perhaps TRBD1 (5 bases). The CDR3 is made up of 16 amino acids. Germline assignment: CDR1 DFQATT and CDR2 SNEGSKA (reference sequence). V lost 0 bases and J 4 bases, leaving 18 bases between the germline ends. Here the CDR3 reads CSARDQGGGWGTEAFF. In DNA form, the CDR3 reads TGCAGTGCTAGAGACCAGGGAGGAGGCTGGGGCACTGAAGCTTTCTTT.

This chain joins TRBV5-6 and TRBJ2-3; D is possibly TRBD1 (5 bases). V was clipped by 4 bases and J by 3 bases, with 15 bases between them. Germline CDR1 SGHDT, CDR2 YYEEEE. The CDR3 has 15 residues. The CDR3 region is CASSPVQALTDTQYF. Written as DNA, the CDR3 is TGTGCCAGCAGCCCGGTACAGGCCCTTACAGATACGCAGTATTTT.

The chain carries TRBV4-2 and TRBJ2-1, with a possible D match to TRBD2 (6 bases). The CDR3 spans 16 residues. The germline V and J ends were trimmed by 0 bases and 5 bases, with 14 bases remaining between them. Germline CDR1 LGHNA, CDR2 YNFKEQ. The CDR3 region has the DNA TGTGCCAGCAGCCAAGAATCGCTAGCGAGCCACAATGAGCAGTTCTTC. This encodes CASSQESLASHNEQFF.

The sample holds one count of this clonotype. The chain links TRBV30 to TRBJ1-2; D unresolved. This CDR3 region has 12 residues. Trimming shortened V by 1 base and J by 10 bases, and 13 bases separated the two germline ends. From germline, CDR1 is GTSNPN and CDR2 SVGIG (reference sequence). The CDR3 loop is CAWSESFGFYTF. The DNA for the CDR3 is TGTGCCTGGAGTGAATCTTTCGGGTTCTACACCTTC.

The chain is built from TRBV9 and TRBJ2-5; D not certain. There are 15 residues in the CDR3. V lost 0 bases and J lost 1, with 10 bases in between. Germline assignment: CDR1 SGDLS and CDR2 YYNGEE. CDR3 coding DNA: TGTGCCAGCAGCGTAGGACCAGAAACCCAAGAGACCCAGTACTTC. As protein: CASSVGPETQETQYF.

J is TRBJ2-1 and V is TRBV9; D possibly corresponds to TRBD1 (6 bases). Per germline, CDR1 SGDLS and CDR2 YYNGEE. The CDR3 spans 17 residues. The V gene lost 3 bases and the J gene lost 4 bases, with 20 bases spanning the gap. The DNA of the CDR3 is TGTGCCAGCAGCGCCGGGACACCTCCCTCCCAATACAATGAGCAGTTCTTC. This gives the protein CASSAGTPPSQYNEQFF.

The chain has TRBV20-1 and TRBJ2-1; 9 nucleotides align to TRBD2. Trimming at V came to 0 bases and at J to 5 bases, leaving 5 bases not matched to a gene. CDR3 length: 15 amino acids. Per germline, CDR1 DFQATT and CDR2 SNEGSKA (reference sequence). The CDR3 DNA follows: TGCAGTGCTAGAGATGCCCAGCGGGAGGACAATGAGCAGTTCTTC. Its translation is CSARDAQREDNEQFF.

The V call is TRBV5-6, the J call TRBJ1-5, with TRBD1 matching over 9 bases. Germline trimming cut 4 bases from V and 5 bases from J; bases unmatched to any gene: 7. The germline V gene encodes CDR1 SGHDT and CDR2 YYEEEE. The CDR3 totals 15 residues. This CDR3 reads CASSPDRGADQPQHF. Here the CDR3 DNA reads TGTGCCAGCAGCCCGGACAGGGGAGCCGATCAGCCCCAGCATTTT.

The chain links TRBV9 to TRBJ1-2, with 9 bases fitting TRBD1. Germline V lookup: CDR1 SGDLS, CDR2 YYNGEE. The J segment lost 3 bases and the V segment lost 0 bases, leaving 6 bases of the junction unmatched. The CDR3 extends over 16 amino acids. The CDR3 sequence: CASSVDAGQGYYGYTF. The CDR3 DNA reads TGTGCCAGCAGCGTAGATGCGGGACAGGGTTACTATGGCTACACCTTC.

This chain connects TRBV20-1 to TRBJ1-5; weak D call: TRBD1 (5 bases). V gave up 5 bases and J gave up 0 bases, with 17 bases separating them. The CDR3 sequence is 16 residues long. Germline V CDR1 and CDR2: DFQATT, SNEGSKA (reference sequence). The CDR3 loop is CSALLGGESSNQPQHF. The CDR3 coding sequence is TGCAGTGCTCTCCTTGGGGGGGAGTCTAGCAATCAGCCCCAGCATTTT.

The chain joins TRBV19 to TRBJ1-5, with 9 bases lining up with TRBD1. The CDR3 loop spans 14 amino acids. The ends lost 4 bases at V and 7 bases at J; junction bases unmatched: 5. Germline values: CDR1 LNHDA, CDR2 SQIVND (reference sequence). CDR3 DNA: TGTGCCAGTAGTAACCGGGACAGGGAACAGCCCCAGCATTTT. It is translated as CASSNRDREQPQHF.

The chain uses TRBV28 and TRBJ2-1, with TRBD2 matching over 7 bases. Germline V CDR1 and CDR2: MDHEN, SYDVKM. The CDR3 runs 14 residues. V gave up 8 bases and J gave up 7 bases; unmatched junction bases: 11. The CDR3 nucleotides read TGTGCCAGCTCCCCTGGACTAGTGGGGAATGAGCAGTTCTTC. Amino acid sequence: CASSPGLVGNEQFF.

J is TRBJ1-2 and V is TRBV12-3 or TRBV12-4; weak D call: TRBD1 (5 bases). The V and J ends lost 6 bases and 4 bases respectively, with 9 bases between them. The CDR3 runs 12 residues. CDR3 protein: CASSQGRYGYTF. The DNA of the CDR3 is TGTGCCAGCAGCCAGGGTCGCTATGGCTACACCTTC.

This clonotype was detected once. The CDR3 coding sequence is TGTGCCAGCTCACCGTCGACAGGGGCTACTGGGGCCAACGTCCTGACTTTC. Translated: CASSPSTGATGANVLTF. The V gene is TRBV18, the J gene TRBJ2-6, with 8 bases aligning to TRBD1. Germline lookup yields CDR1 KGHSH and CDR2 LQKENI. V lost 3 bases to trimming and J lost 2 bases; unmatched junction nucleotides: 6. The CDR3 length is 17 residues.

This clonotype is a singleton in its sample. The V gene is TRBV5-1, the J gene TRBJ2-7; D remains unclear. Trimming removed 0 bases from V and 1 base from J, with 11 bases in between. This CDR3 has 15 amino acids. Per germline, CDR1 SGHRS and CDR2 YFSETQ. CDR3 region: CASSLEGPSSYEQYF. The CDR3 DNA reads TGCGCCAGCAGCTTGGAAGGGCCGTCGTCCTACGAGCAGTACTTC.

The chain recombines TRBV12-3 or TRBV12-4 with TRBJ1-5, with D perhaps matching TRBD1 (6 bases). This CDR3 is 16 amino acids long. The V end was cut by 5 bases, the J end by 2 bases, with 16 bases between. CDR3 sequence: CASSTGRGFGNQPQHF. In DNA form, the CDR3 reads TGTGCCAGCAGTACTGGGAGGGGGTTTGGCAATCAGCCCCAGCATTTT.

This clonotype was recorded only once. This chain joins TRBV28 and TRBJ1-2; D is unclear. The CDR3 has 14 amino acids. Between the trimmed V and J ends, which lost 3 bases and 6 bases, there was a span of 14 bases. Germline CDR1 reads MDHEN; CDR2 reads SYDVKM. The DNA for the CDR3 is TGTGCCAGCAGTTTGGAAAGGCCGGGGAATGGCTACACCTTC. Its translation is CASSLERPGNGYTF.

The V and J genes are TRBV15 and TRBJ1-1; a weak D match, TRBD1 (5 bases). Trimming shortened V by 0 bases and J by 1 base, and 12 bases separated the two germline ends. This CDR3 spans 16 amino acids. Per the germline V gene, CDR1 is LNHNV and CDR2 is YYDKDF (reference sequence). The CDR3 protein is CATSREFTGRNTEAFF. DNA for the CDR3: TGTGCCACCAGCAGAGAATTTACAGGAAGGAACACTGAAGCTTTCTTT. Full variable domain (rest looked up from reference TRBV15 and TRBJ1-1): DAMVIQNPRYQVTQFGKPVTLSCSQTLNHNVMYWYQQKSSQAPKLLFHYYDKDFNNEADTPDNFQSRRPNTSFCFLDIRSPGLGDTAMYLCATSREFTGRNTEAFFGQGTRLTVV.

The chain carries TRBV12-3 or TRBV12-4 and TRBJ2-7, with D perhaps matching TRBD1 (6 bases). Trimming took off 2 bases at V and 1 base at J, with 18 bases between the two ends. This CDR3 spans 17 amino acids. The CDR3 DNA is TGTGCCAGCAGTTTAAGGTTGGGGCAGGGGAGTTCCTACGAGCAGTACTTC. Amino acid sequence: CASSLRLGQGSSYEQYF.

The gene calls are TRBV5-6 and TRBJ2-7; 9 bases are a match to TRBD1. Germline V CDR1 and CDR2: SGHDT, YYEEEE. This CDR3 region has 16 residues. The junction had 9 bases not matched to a gene; V was cut back by 0 bases and J by 5 bases. CDR3 loop: CASSLVGGTGSHEQYF. The CDR3 coding sequence is TGTGCCAGCAGCTTGGTTGGAGGGACAGGGAGCCACGAGCAGTACTTC.

The chain recombines TRBV5-6 with TRBJ2-7; 8 nucleotides match TRBD1. The germline V gene has CDR1 SGHDT and CDR2 YYEEEE. The CDR3 spans 14 residues. After removal of 1 base from V and 6 bases from J, the junction contained 6 bases not matched to a gene. The CDR3 sequence: CASSLSGGLGEQYF. CDR3 nucleotides: TGTGCCAGCAGCTTGTCAGGGGGCCTAGGCGAGCAGTACTTC.

The rearrangement uses TRBV9 and TRBJ1-5; 7 bases agree with TRBD1. This CDR3 is 15 amino acids long. From germline, CDR1 is SGDLS and CDR2 YYNGEE. V lost 2 bases and J lost 4; bases outside the gene matches: 6. As DNA, the CDR3 is TGTGCCAGCAGCGTGGACGGACAGGTGAATCAGCCCCAGCATTTT. This gives the protein CASSVDGQVNQPQHF.

The rearrangement links TRBV6-4 to TRBJ2-1; TRBD1 matches at 9 bases. V was pared by 5 bases and J by 11 bases, with 13 bases of the junction left unmatched. Germline loops: CDR1 MRHNA, CDR2 SNTAGT. CDR3 length equals 15 residues. CDR3 sequence: CASSPGTGIIGQQFF. In DNA form, the CDR3 reads TGTGCCAGCAGTCCCGGGACAGGGATAATAGGGCAGCAGTTCTTC.

This clonotype is a singleton in its sample. The chain recombines TRBV12-3 or TRBV12-4 with TRBJ2-2, with 9 bases aligning to TRBD1. Trimming removed 5 bases from V and 2 bases from J; junction bases left unmatched: 9. The CDR3 is made up of 17 amino acids. The DNA of the CDR3 is TGTGCCAGCAGTCCGAACCCGGGACAGGGAAACACCGGGGAGCTGTTTTTT. Translation gives CASSPNPGQGNTGELFF.